This TCR beta chain was found in a study of blood T cell repertoires in COVID-19. Study overall: Sites in the United States, Italy and Spain provided acute and convalescent COVID-19 samples. Nucleic acid was either cDNA or gDNA, and it came from T cells, B-cell-depleted T cells, or PBMCs.

Per the original methods: How many nucleated cells were present was estimated from reference gene primer amplification. Assay: immunoSEQ multiplex PCR; the TCRdb copy retains only in-frame clones and omits some. V and J calls and clone size are given by that table; D and trimming were obtained from the DNA. The sample contains about 210,000 clones, over 80% of which appear only once. Participant ages covered roughly 18 to 89 years across about two dozen US areas. Trimming took off 4 bases at V and 0 bases at J, with 10 bases between the two ends. CDR3 length: 14 amino acids. Germline V gene data show CDR1 as MGHRA and CDR2 as YSYEKL. This clone was detected once.

Material for sequencing was PBMCs or T cells enriched from blood (not recorded which). The TCR comes from a man in his late teens or twenties with acute COVID-19. The rearrangement uses TRBV4-1 and TRBJ2-7; D possibly corresponds to TRBD1 (6 bases). The CDR3 reads CASSLDRPSYEQYF. CDR3 bases: TGCGCCAGCAGCCTTGACAGGCCCTCCTACGAGCAGTACTTC.